This is a list of T cell receptor beta chains from one sample in a study of blood T cell repertoires in COVID-19. Assay used: immunoSEQ multiplex PCR; TCRdb lists only in-frame clones, some missing. The sample holds around 180,000 clones; about nine tenths are singletons and the top ten take about 4%. The sample comprised peripheral blood. These receptors came from a woman aged 25 to 45 with acute or convalescent COVID-19. Each CDR3 is given with its conserved first and last residue.

TRBJ1-1	TRBV10-2	CASRAGQGANTEAFF
TRBJ1-5	TRBV28	CASRAGLSNQPQHF
TRBJ1-2	TRBV11-2	CASSLLGANYGYTF
TRBJ1-1	TRBV2	CASSETAGVEAFF
TRBJ1-1	TRBV28	CASSFQGAITEAFF
TRBJ2-1	TRBV27	CASSHHYNRYNEQFF
TRBJ2-7	TRBV11-2	CASSLLVGERLEQYF
TRBJ1-4	TRBV7-2	CASSPLGGANEKLFF
TRBJ2-5	TRBV5-1	CASSLVVAGAFETQYF
TRBJ2-2	TRBV25-1	CASGALTGELFF
TRBJ1-2	TRBV28	CATPAGNRNYGYTF
TRBJ1-1	TRBV4-2	CASSQDEAAFF
TRBJ1-2	TRBV28	CASRPDGNYGYTF
TRBJ2-3	TRBV20-1	CSASYTDTQYF
TRBJ1-6	TRBV6-5	CATQGSYNSPLHF
TRBJ1-1	TRBV5-4	CASSLRGGTEAFF
TRBJ2-4	TRBV10-1	CASSVFLLAKNIQYF
TRBJ1-1	TRBV13	CASSSTGRVNTEAFF
TRBJ2-1	TRBV28	CASSSLSGRAYNEQFF
TRBJ2-3	TRBV28	CASSLYLAGVDTQYF
TRBJ1-4	TRBV7-9	CASSPSLTSNEKLFF
TRBJ2-7	TRBV6-5	CASTPMESSGEQYF
TRBJ2-7	TRBV10-3	CATVEGSSYEQYF
TRBJ2-7	TRBV28	CAIQAGSYEQYF
TRBJ1-5	TRBV7-3	CVMRDRSCVSNQPQHF
TRBJ2-7	TRBV6-1	CASSENETGEGYEQYF
TRBJ1-1	TRBV2	CASRKNAQGATTEAFF
TRBJ1-6	TRBV14	CASSQVSGNSPLHF
TRBJ1-6	TRBV11-3	CASSHRTGINSPLHF
TRBJ2-2	TRBV5-5	CASSLDSLAGDTGELFF
TRBJ2-1	TRBV19	CASSRASGRDSYNEQFF
TRBJ2-1	TRBV9	CASSVVTSSYNEQFF
TRBJ2-2	TRBV2	CASRIRELFF
TRBJ1-3	TRBV13	CASSLGSSGNTIYF
TRBJ2-1	TRBV27	CASSPGLPQHEQFF
TRBJ2-7	TRBV11-2	CASSPTGIGQYF
TRBJ1-1	TRBV28	CASIKGASSFLEAFF
TRBJ2-7	TRBV7-2	CASSLISGEQYF
TRBJ2-7	TRBV6-5	CASNIRTGAYYEQYF
TRBJ1-5	TRBV25-1	CASSEGGTGYNQPQHF
TRBJ2-1	TRBV7-8	CASSLGTSAYNEQFF
TRBJ2-7	TRBV19	CASGQGGTYEQYF
TRBJ1-1	TRBV5-4	CASSIGTANTEAFF
TRBJ2-3	TRBV5-1	CASSLGGTRTDTQYF
TRBJ2-3	TRBV5-1	CASSLGQGVRDTQYF
TRBJ2-2	TRBV6-6	CASSTTGPGELFF
TRBJ1-2	TRBV7-9	CASSFSSAVFYGYTF
TRBJ2-7	TRBV5-1	CASSNRDMGEQYF
TRBJ1-3	TRBV2	CASTFSPGNTIYF
TRBJ1-3	TRBV5-1	CASSLAIGNTIYF
TRBJ2-2	TRBV11-2	CASSLATGLGELFF
TRBJ2-3	TRBV9	CASSVAASPDTQYF
TRBJ1-2	TRBV29-1	CSVEVQGAGYTF
TRBJ1-1	TRBV30	CAWSVLWGENTEAFF
TRBJ2-5	TRBV5-1	CASRYNSGGYRETQYF
TRBJ2-3	TRBV4-2	CASSQDGRAMDTQYF
TRBJ2-7	TRBV6-5	CASSYGQGTYEQYF
TRBJ2-1	TRBV7-2	CASGGTSGTVEQFF